The present TCR beta chain was sequenced within a study of OX40 agonist ivuxolimab in advanced cancers. General observations from the study: Dose levels from 0.1 to 3.0 mg/kg saw CD4+ and CD8+ blood T cells expand clonally by week 6.

Assay used: immunoSEQ multiplex PCR; TCRdb lists only in-frame clones, some missing. This table has some 20,000 clones, less than 90% appearing once. Notes on this clone: Its antigen is currently unknown.

CDR1 is MNHEY and CDR2 is SVGAGI in the germline V gene. The CDR3 is 15 residues long. The V gene end was trimmed by 0 bases and the J gene end by 5 bases; junction bases not matched to a gene: 6. The origin of this receptor is an adult with an advanced solid tumor such as melanoma, head and neck, liver or kidney cancer. This sample comprised CD4+ or CD8+ T cells sorted from blood, obtained in a trial of the OX40 agonist ivuxolimab. The gene calls are TRBV6-5 and TRBJ1-1; 7 bases line up with TRBD1. CDR3 sequence reads: CASSYSSSGGTEAFF. CDR3 in DNA: TGTGCCAGCAGTTACTCGTCGTCAGGGGGGACTGAAGCTTTCTTT.